The subject of this entry is one T cell receptor beta chain. Its antigen is still unknown. PCR amplification relied on 60 Vbeta primers (plus 13 Jbeta primers). Data came from immunoSEQ multiplex PCR; TCRdb stores just in-frame clones and leaves some out. The sample totals more than 45,000 clones; its top ten clones hold 4%. This specimen comes from a study of cytomegalovirus exposure and HLA in healthy donors. Study outcomes and limitations: Immune exposure information comprised only CMV serostatus. In a later analysis, an Asian-associated ancestry cluster reportedly showed fewer N-insertions than the approximately 700-donor mean. A later look showed TCR association rates differing by HLA locus, highest for DRB1 and lowest for HLA-C. The authors later linked a missense DCLRE1C variant to TCR beta V- and J-gene trimming.

The V and J ends lost 2 bases and 2 bases, in that order; junction bases with no gene match: 4. CDR1 and CDR2 (germline): SEHNR, FQNEAQ (reference sequence). The CDR3 has 15 amino acids. Sample: PBMCs. The TCR was taken from a male donor in good health and CMV-seronegative. The J gene is TRBJ2-5, the V gene TRBV7-9; 8 bases map to TRBD2. The CDR3 nucleotides read TGTGCCAGCAGCTTAATCGGGGGGGGGCAAGAGACCCAGTACTTC. Translated, it gives CASSLIGGGQETQYF.